This entry lists 10 T cell receptor beta chains sequenced from one sample in a study of T cell repertoires in cytomegalovirus infection. TCRdb re-analysed the reads in MiXCR, keeping a single row per CDR3 protein. Of a few hundred thousand distinct CDR3 sequences listed, more than 20% are singletons. The sequencing sample was made of PBMCs. These TCRs come from a human donor in good health (CMV status not recorded). Some clones in this sample may be carry-over from other donors' samples.

The table lists this clonotype with a few counts. This chain uses TRBV18 with TRBJ2-2; no firm D call. The CDR3 is made up of 17 amino acids. Germline V gene sequence: CDR1 KGHSH, CDR2 LQKENI. V was shortened by 4 bases and J by 4 bases, with 19 bases between the two germline ends. The CDR3 here is CASSLGRSRATTGELFF. In nucleotides, the CDR3 is TGTGCCAGCTCACTCGGAAGGAGCAGAGCTACCACCGGGGAGCTGTTTTTT.

The V call is TRBV6-1, the J call TRBJ1-2, with unresolved D. CDR1 MNHNS and CDR2 SASEGT come from the germline V gene. V was shortened by 5 bases and J by 0 bases, with 4 bases between the two germline ends. CDR3 length: 12 residues. CDR3 sequence: CASSQTNYGYTF. CDR3 nucleotides: TGTGCCAGCAGTCAAACTAACTATGGCTACACCTTC.

This chain joins TRBV4-3 and TRBJ2-2; a weak D match, TRBD2 (5 bases). This CDR3 is built from 18 residues. CDR1 is LGHNA, CDR2 YSLEER, per germline. Trimming removed 0 bases at V and 0 bases at J, with 14 bases between. This CDR3 is CASSQDLGGPSNTGELFF. CDR3 sequence (DNA): TGCGCCAGCAGCCAAGATCTTGGAGGACCTTCGAACACCGGGGAGCTGTTTTTT.

At least ten counts were recorded for this clonotype. V usage is TRBV7-9 and J usage is TRBJ2-5; D not certain. The ends were cut back, 5 bases at V and 1 base at J, with 8 bases in the middle. Germline V gives CDR1 SEHNR, CDR2 FQNEAQ (reference sequence). There are 13 residues in the CDR3. The CDR3 DNA reads as TGTGCCAGCAGCCCCCGGGCCCAAGAGACCCAGTACTTC. It specifies CASSPRAQETQYF.

The chain combines TRBV9 with TRBJ2-1, with unresolved D. The CDR3 spans 12 residues. V lost 0 bases and J 5 bases, leaving 3 bases between the germline ends. In germline, CDR1 is SGDLS, CDR2 YYNGEE. CDR3 in amino acids: CASSVGDNEQFF. The CDR3 coding sequence is TGTGCCAGCAGCGTAGGTGACAATGAGCAGTTCTTC.

This clonotype was picked up a small number of times. The rearrangement joins TRBV19 to TRBJ1-5, with D tentatively TRBD1 (5 bases). Trimming cost V 4 bases and J 6 bases, with 16 bases left between them. The germline V gene encodes CDR1 LNHDA and CDR2 SQIVND (reference sequence). The CDR3 is made up of 15 amino acids. The CDR3 reads CASSSHRGAGQPQHF. DNA of the CDR3: TGTGCCAGTAGTAGCCACCGCGGGGCCGGTCAGCCCCAGCATTTT.

This clonotype was seen more than once but under ten times. The V and J genes are TRBV25-1 and TRBJ2-2; D call uncertain. Looked up from germline, CDR1 is MGHDK and CDR2 is SYGVNS. Trimming left V 7 bases short and J 1 base short, with 7 bases between. The CDR3 extends over 13 amino acids. This CDR3 is CASMAENTGELFF. The CDR3 bases are TGTGCCAGCATGGCAGAGAACACCGGGGAGCTGTTTTTT.

The gene calls are TRBV29-1 and TRBJ2-7; 8 bases line up with TRBD2. Trimming cost V 1 base and J 4 bases; bases outside gene matches: 12. The germline V gene has CDR1 SQVTM and CDR2 ANQGSEA. The CDR3 covers 16 residues. This CDR3 is CSVEVLSLAGDYEQYV. Written as DNA, the CDR3 is TGCAGCGTTGAAGTCTTATCTCTAGCGGGTGATTACGAGCAGTACGTC.

This clonotype was detected many times. The rearrangement uses TRBV7-2 and TRBJ2-2, with TRBD2 identical over 10 bases. This CDR3 comprises 17 residues. The V gene's germline CDR1 is SGHTA and CDR2 FQGNSA. V trimming: 7 bases; J trimming: 0 bases; junction bases outside the gene matches: 8. CDR3 in DNA: TGTGCCAGCACCTATCCTAGCGGGAGTTCGAACACCGGGGAGCTGTTTTTT. This translates into CASTYPSGSSNTGELFF. The variable domain in full, completed from reference TRBV7-2 and TRBJ2-2, reads GAGVSQSPSNKVTEKGKDVELRCDPISGHTALYWYRQSLGQGLEFLIYFQGNSAPDKSGLPSDRFSAERTGGSVSTLTIQRTQQEDSAVYLCASTYPSGSSNTGELFFGEGSRLTVL.

V gene TRBV7-8 combines with J gene TRBJ1-4, with TRBD1 as a possible D gene (6 bases). The V end was cut by 2 bases, the J end by 2 bases, with 15 bases between. Germline assignment: CDR1 SGHVS and CDR2 FQNEAQ. This CDR3 spans 17 amino acids. The CDR3, as DNA: TGTGCCAGCAGCTTACCGCGCAGGGGTGCTACTAATGAAAAACTGTTTTTT. Its translation: CASSLPRRGATNEKLFF.